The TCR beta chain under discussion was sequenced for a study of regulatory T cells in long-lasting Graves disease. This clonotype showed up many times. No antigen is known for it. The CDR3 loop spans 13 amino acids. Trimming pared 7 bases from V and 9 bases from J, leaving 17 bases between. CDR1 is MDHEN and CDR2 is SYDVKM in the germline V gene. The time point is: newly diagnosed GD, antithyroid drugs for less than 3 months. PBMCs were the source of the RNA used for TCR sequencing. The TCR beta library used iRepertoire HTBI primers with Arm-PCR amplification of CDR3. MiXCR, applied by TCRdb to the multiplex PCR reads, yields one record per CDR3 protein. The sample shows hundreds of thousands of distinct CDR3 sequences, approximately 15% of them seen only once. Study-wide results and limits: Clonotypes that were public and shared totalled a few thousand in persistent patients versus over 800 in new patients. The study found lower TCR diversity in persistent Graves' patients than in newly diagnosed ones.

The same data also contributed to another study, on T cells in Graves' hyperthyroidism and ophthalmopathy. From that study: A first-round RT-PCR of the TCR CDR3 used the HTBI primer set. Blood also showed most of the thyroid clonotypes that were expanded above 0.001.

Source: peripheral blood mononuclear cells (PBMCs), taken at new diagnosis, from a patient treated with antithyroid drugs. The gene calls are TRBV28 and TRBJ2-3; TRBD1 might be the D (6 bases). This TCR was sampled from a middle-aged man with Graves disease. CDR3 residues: CASTIDGTLTQYF. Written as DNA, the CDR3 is TGTGCCAGCACTATCGACGGGACACTGACGCAGTATTTT.